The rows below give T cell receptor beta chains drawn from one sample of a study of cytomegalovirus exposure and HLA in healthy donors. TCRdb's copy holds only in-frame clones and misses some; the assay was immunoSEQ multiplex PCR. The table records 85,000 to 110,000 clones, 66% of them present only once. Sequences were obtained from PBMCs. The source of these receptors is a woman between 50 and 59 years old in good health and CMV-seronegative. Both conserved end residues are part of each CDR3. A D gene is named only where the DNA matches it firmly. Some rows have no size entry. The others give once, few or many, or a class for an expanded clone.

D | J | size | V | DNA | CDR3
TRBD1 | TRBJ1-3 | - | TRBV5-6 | TGTGCCAGCAGCTTGGCGAGGACAGGCACCACTGGAAACACCATATATTTT | CASSLARTGTTGNTIYF
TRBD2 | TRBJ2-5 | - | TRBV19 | TGTGCCAGTAGCCGAGTCCTAGCGGGGGGCCCCCATGCGACCCAGTACTTC | CASSRVLAGGPHATQYF
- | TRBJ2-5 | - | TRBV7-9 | TGTGCCAGCAGCTTACAGGTCTTCGAGACCCAGTACTTC | CASSLQVFETQYF
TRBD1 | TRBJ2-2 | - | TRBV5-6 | TGTGCCAGCAGCAAACCGGACAGGGGGCAGAACACCGGGGGGCTGTTTTTT | CASSKPDRGQNTGGLFF
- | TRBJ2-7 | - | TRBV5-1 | TGCGCCAGCAGCGTGGGCGGGGCCGACCTACAGGAGCAGTACTTC | CASSVGGADLQEQYF
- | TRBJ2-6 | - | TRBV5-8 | TGTGCCAGCAGCTTATATGGGGCCAACGTCCTGACTTTC | CASSLYGANVLTF
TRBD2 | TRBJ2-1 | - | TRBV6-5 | TGTGCCAGCAGTTACTTCTTCCTAGCGGGAGCTGAGCAGTTCTTC | CASSYFFLAGAEQFF
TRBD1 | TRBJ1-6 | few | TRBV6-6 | TGTGCCAGCAGTTCTTCACAGGGGGCAGGGAATTCACCCCTCCACTTT | CASSSSQGAGNSPLHF
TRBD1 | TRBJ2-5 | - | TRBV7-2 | TGTGCCAGCAGCCAAGGGGGCAATCAAGAGACCCAGTACTTC | CASSQGGNQETQYF
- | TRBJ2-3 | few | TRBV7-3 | TGTGCCAGCTCGAAAGGGGCGGGAATCACAGATACGCAGTATTTT | CASSKGAGITDTQYF
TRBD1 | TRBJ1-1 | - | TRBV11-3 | TGTGCCAGCAGCTTAGTGGTCGGGACAGGCGCTAGAGAAGCTTTCTTT | CASSLVVGTGAREAFF
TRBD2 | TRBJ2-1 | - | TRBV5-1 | TGCGCCAGCAGCTCTGGACTACCGGGACTAGCGGGAGGCGGGTACAATGAGCAGTTCTTC | CASSSGLPGLAGGGYNEQFF
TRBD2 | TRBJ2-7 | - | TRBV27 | TGTGCCAGCAGCCGGCCGGGACTAGCCCTCGAGCAGTACTTC | CASSRPGLALEQYF
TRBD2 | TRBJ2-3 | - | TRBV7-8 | TGTGCCAGCAGAAGGACTAGTTTGCGAGATACGCAGTATTTT | CASRRTSLRDTQYF
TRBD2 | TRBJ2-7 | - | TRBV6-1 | TGTGCCAGCAGTCCCAGCGGGAAAGGTCTCGGCGAGCAGTACTTC | CASSPSGKGLGEQYF
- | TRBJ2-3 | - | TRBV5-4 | TGTGCCAGCAGCAAAGGACTGGAGGATACGCAGTATTTT | CASSKGLEDTQYF
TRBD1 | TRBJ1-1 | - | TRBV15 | TGTGCCACCAGCAGGGACAGGTTGAACACTGAAGCTTTCTTT | CATSRDRLNTEAFF
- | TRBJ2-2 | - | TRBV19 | TGTGCCAGTAGTCCCCCTGAGAAGACCGGGGAGCTGTTTTTT | CASSPPEKTGELFF
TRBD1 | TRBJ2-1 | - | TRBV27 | TGTGCCAGCAGTTTAAGGGACAGGGCCCATGAGCAGTTCTTC | CASSLRDRAHEQFF
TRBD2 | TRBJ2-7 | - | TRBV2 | TGTGCCAGCAGTTATACTCCTGCGGGGGGTTCCTACGAGCAGTACTTC | CASSYTPAGGSYEQYF
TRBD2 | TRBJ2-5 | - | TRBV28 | TGTGCCAGCAGTTCGGGAGGCAGGGAAGAGACCCAGTACTTC | CASSSGGREETQYF
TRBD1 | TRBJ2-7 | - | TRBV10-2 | TGCGCCAGCAGTAGGGACAGTAGCTCCTACGAGCAGTACTTC | CASSRDSSSYEQYF
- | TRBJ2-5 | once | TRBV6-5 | TGTGCCAGCAGGCCCTGGCGGTACCAAGAGACCCAGTACTTC | CASRPWRYQETQYF
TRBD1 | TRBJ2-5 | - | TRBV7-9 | TGTGCCAGCAGCCTAGCCCGTTGGGACAGGGGATTAGGTCAAGAGACCCAGTACTTC | CASSLARWDRGLGQETQYF
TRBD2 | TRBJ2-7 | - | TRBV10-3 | TGTGCCATTGCGGGGGACTACGAGCAGTACTTC | CAIAGDYEQYF
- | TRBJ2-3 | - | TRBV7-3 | TGTGCCAGCAGCCCGGGTTACCACGGTACGCAGTATTTT | CASSPGYHGTQYF
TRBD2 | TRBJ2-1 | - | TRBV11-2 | TGTGCCAGCAGCGGACTAGCGGGAGTATTGAATGAGCAGTTCTTC | CASSGLAGVLNEQFF
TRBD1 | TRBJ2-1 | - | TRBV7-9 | TGTGCCAGCAGCTTATCCGGGACAGGGATCTACAATGAGCAGTTCTTC | CASSLSGTGIYNEQFF
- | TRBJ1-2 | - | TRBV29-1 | TGCAGCGTTGTATCCGAGTATGGCTACACCTTC | CSVVSEYGYTF
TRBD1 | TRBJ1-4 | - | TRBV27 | TGTGCCAGCAGTCCGTGGGACAGAGCTAATGAAAAACTGTTTTTT | CASSPWDRANEKLFF
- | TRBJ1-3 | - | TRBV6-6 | TGTGCCAGCAGACGCACCGTTCTAGTCACTGGAAACACCATATATTTT | CASRRTVLVTGNTIYF
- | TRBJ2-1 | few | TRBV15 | TGTGCCACCAGCAGAGAATCCGGGGCCTACAATGAGCAGTTCTTC | CATSRESGAYNEQFF
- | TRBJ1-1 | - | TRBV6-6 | TGTGCCAGCAAATCGCAGGGAATCACTGAAGCTTTCTTT | CASKSQGITEAFF
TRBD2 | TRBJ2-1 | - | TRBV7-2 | TGTGCCAGCAGCGTGCTTAGCGGGAGGGGGAATGAGCAGTTCTTC | CASSVLSGRGNEQFF
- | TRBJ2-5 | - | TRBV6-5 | TGTGCCAGCAGCCCAACACAGGGAATCCAAGAGACCCAGTACTTC | CASSPTQGIQETQYF
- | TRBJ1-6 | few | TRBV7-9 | TGTGCCAGCAGCACGTACAGGGATAATTCACCCCTCCACTTT | CASSTYRDNSPLHF
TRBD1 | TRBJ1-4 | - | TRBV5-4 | TGTGCCAGCAGCAGGGCCGGGACAGGGATCACTAATGAAAAACTGTTTTTT | CASSRAGTGITNEKLFF
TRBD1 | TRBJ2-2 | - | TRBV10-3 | TGTGCCATCAGCCCGGAACCGGGACAGGGGGCGAGGACCGGGGAGCTGTTTTTT | CAISPEPGQGARTGELFF
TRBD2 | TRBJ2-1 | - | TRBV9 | TGTGCCAGCAGCGCCCAACTAGCGGTTATCTACAATGAGCAGTTCTTC | CASSAQLAVIYNEQFF
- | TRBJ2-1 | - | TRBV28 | TGTGCCAGTACTAGCCCGTCCAACTACAATGAGCAGTTCTTC | CASTSPSNYNEQFF
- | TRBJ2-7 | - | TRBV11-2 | TGTGCCAGCAGCCGATCCGGGTCGAGCTCCTACGAGCAGTACTTC | CASSRSGSSSYEQYF
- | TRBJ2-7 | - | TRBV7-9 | TGTGCCAGCAGCTCGACAGGCTACGAGCAGTACTTC | CASSSTGYEQYF
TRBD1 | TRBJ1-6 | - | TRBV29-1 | TGCAGCGTTGCCGCAGGGGGAGATAATTCACCCCTCCACTTT | CSVAAGGDNSPLHF
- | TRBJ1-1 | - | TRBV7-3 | TGTGCCAGCAGCCCTTCCCTCGTGAGGGCTGAAACTGAAGCTTTCTTT | CASSPSLVRAETEAFF
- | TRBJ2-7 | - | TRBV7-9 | TGTGCCAGCAGCCCCCACCCGGGGTCCTACGAGCAGTACTTC | CASSPHPGSYEQYF
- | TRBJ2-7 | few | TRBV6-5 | TGTGCCAGCAGTTACTCAGGGGAGGTCGAGCAGTACTTC | CASSYSGEVEQYF
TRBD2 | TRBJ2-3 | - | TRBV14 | TGTGTACTAGCGGAAGCCCATGGGTTGACAGATACGCAGTATTTT | CVLAEAHGLTDTQYF
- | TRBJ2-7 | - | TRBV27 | TGTGCCAGCAGTTTACAGGTAGGAGGCTACGAGCAGTACTTC | CASSLQVGGYEQYF
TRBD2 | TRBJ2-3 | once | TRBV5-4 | TGTGCCAGCAGTTTCAGACTAGCGGTGGGGGATACGCAGTATTTT | CASSFRLAVGDTQYF